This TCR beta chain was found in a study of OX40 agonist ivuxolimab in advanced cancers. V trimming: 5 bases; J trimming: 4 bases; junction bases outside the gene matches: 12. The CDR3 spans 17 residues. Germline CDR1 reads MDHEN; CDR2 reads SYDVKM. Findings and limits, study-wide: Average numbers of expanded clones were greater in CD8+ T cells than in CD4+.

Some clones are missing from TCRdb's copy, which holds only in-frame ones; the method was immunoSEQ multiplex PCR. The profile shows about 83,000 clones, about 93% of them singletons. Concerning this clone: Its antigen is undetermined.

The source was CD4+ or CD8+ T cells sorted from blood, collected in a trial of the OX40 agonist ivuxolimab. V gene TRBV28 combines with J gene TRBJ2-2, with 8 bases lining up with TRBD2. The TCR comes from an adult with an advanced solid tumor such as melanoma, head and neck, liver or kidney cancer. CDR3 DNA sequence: TGTGCCAGCAGTCTCCTGAGCGGGGGTCAGGGCACCGGGGAGCTGTTTTTT. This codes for CASSLLSGGQGTGELFF.